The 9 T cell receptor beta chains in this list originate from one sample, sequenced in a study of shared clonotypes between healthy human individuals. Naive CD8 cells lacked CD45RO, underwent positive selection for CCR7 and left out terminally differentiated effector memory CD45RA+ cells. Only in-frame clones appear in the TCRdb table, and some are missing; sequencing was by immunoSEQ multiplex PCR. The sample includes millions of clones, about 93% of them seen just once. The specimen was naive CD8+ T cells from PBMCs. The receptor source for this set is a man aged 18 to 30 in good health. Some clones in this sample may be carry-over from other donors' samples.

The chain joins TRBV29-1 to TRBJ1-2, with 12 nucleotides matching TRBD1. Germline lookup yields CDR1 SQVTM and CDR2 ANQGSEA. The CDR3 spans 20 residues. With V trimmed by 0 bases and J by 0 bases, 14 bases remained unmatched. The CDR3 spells CSVEDWGLPGQGATNYGYTF. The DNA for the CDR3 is TGCAGCGTTGAAGATTGGGGTTTACCGGGACAGGGGGCGACTAACTATGGCTACACCTTC.

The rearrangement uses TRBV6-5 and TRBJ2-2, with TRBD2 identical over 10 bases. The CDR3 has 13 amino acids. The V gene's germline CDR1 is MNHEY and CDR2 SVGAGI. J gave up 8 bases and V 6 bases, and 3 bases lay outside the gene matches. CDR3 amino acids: CASSLAGVGELFF. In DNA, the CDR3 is TGTGCCAGCAGCCTAGCGGGGGTGGGGGAGCTGTTTTTT.

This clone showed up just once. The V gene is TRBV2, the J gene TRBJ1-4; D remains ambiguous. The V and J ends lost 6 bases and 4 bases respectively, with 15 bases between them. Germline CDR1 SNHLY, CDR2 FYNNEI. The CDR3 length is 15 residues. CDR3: CASRTRGWDNEKLFF. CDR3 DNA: TGTGCCAGCAGGACCCGGGGTTGGGATAATGAAAAACTGTTTTTT.

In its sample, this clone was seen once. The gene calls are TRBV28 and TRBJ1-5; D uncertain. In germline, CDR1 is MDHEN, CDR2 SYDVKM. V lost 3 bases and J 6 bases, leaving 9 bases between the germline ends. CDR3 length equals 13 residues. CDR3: CASSFQVGQPQHF. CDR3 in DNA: TGTGCCAGCAGTTTTCAGGTTGGTCAGCCCCAGCATTTT.

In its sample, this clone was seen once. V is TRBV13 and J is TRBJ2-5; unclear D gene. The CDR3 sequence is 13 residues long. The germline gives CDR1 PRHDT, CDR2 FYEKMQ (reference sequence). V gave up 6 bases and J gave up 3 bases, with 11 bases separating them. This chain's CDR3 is CASSPDHEETQYF. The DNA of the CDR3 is TGTGCCAGCAGTCCGGACCACGAAGAGACCCAGTACTTC.

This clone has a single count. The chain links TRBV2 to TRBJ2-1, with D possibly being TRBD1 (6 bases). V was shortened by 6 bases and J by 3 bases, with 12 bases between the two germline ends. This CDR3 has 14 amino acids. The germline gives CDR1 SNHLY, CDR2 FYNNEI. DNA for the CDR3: TGTGCCAGCAGCCCCGGGACACTCTACAATGAGCAGTTCTTC. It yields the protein CASSPGTLYNEQFF.

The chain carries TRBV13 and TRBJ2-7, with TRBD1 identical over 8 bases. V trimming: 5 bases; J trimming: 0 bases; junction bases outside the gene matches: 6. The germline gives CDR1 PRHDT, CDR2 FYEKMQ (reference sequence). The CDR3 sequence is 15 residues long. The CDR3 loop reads CASSLRQGSSYEQYF. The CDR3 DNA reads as TGTGCCAGCAGCCTTCGACAGGGGAGCTCCTACGAGCAGTACTTC.

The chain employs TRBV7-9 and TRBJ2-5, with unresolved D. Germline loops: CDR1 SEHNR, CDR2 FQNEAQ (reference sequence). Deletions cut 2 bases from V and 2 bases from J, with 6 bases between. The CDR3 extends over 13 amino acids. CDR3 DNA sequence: TGTGCCAGCAGCTTACCCGGGCAAGAGACCCAGTACTTC. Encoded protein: CASSLPGQETQYF.

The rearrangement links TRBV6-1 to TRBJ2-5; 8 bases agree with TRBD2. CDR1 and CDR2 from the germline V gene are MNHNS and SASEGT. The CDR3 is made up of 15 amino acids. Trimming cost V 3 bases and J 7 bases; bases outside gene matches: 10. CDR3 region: CASSDPGTRTGTQYF. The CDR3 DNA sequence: TGTGCCAGCAGTGATCCCGGGACTAGGACCGGGACCCAGTACTTC.